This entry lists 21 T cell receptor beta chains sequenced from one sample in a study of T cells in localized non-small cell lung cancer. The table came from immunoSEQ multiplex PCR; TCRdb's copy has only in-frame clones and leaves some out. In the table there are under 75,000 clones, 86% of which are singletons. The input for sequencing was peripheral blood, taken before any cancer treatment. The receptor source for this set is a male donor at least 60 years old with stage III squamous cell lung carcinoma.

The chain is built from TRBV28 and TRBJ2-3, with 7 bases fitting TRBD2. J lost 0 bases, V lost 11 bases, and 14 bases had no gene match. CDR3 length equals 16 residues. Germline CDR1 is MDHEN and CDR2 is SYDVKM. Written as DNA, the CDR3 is TGTGCCGGCGGCCGGAGCGGGGTTGCTAGCACAGATACGCAGTATTTT. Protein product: CAGGRSGVASTDTQYF.

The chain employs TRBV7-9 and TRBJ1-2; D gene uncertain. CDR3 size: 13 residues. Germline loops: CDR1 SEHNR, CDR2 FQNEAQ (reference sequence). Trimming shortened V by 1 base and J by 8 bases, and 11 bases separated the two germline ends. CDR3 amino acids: CASSLGVSAGYTF. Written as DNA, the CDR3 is TGTGCCAGCAGCTTAGGCGTTTCGGCAGGCTACACCTTC.

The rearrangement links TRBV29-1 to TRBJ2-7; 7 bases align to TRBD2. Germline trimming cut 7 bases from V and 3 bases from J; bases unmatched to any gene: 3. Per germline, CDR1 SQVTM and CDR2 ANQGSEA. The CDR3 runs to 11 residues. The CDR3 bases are TGCAGCGGGGGGACTAACTACGAGCAGTACTTC. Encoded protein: CSGGTNYEQYF.

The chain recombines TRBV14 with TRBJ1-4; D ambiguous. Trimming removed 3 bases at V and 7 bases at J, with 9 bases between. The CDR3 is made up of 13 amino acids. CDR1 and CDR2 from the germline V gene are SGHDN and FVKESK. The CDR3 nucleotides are TGTGCCAGCAGCCAGAGAGGAGGTGAAAAACTGTTTTTT. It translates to CASSQRGGEKLFF.

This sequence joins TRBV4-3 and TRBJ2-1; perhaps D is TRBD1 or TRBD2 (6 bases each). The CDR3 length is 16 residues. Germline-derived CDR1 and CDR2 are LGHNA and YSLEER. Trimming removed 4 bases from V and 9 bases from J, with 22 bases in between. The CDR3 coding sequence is TGCGCCAGCAGCCGGGGGGCCGCGTCGATGGTGAGTGAGCAGTTCTTC. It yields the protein CASSRGAASMVSEQFF.

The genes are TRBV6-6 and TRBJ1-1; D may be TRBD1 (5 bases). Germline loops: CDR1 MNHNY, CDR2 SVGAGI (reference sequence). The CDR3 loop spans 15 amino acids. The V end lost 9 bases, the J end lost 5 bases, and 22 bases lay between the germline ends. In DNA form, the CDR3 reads TGTGCCAGTGGCTCAGGGACCGAGGTAAGGACTGAAGCTTTCTTT. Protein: CASGSGTEVRTEAFF.

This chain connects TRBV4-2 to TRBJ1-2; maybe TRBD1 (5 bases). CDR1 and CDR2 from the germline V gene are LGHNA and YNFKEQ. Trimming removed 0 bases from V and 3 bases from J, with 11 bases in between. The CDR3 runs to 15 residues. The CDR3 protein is CASSQEAGSDYGYTF. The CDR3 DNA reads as TGTGCCAGCAGCCAAGAGGCAGGGAGCGACTATGGCTACACCTTC.

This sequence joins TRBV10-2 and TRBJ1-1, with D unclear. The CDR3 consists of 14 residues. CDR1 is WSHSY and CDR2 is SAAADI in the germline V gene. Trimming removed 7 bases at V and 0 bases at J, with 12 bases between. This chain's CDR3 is CASMGQVMNTEAFF. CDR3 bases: TGCGCCAGCATGGGTCAGGTGATGAACACTGAAGCTTTCTTT.

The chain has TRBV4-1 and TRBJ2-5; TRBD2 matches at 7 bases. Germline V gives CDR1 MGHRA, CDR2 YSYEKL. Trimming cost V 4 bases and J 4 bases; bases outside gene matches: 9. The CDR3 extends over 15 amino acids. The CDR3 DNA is TGCGCCAGCAGCCGAATCCACCCGGGGGGAGAGACCCAGTACTTC. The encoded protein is CASSRIHPGGETQYF.

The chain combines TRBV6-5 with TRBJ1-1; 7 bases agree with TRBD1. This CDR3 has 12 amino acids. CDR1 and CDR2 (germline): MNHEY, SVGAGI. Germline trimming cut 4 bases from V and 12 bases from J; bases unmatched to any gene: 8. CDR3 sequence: CASSSRTGWPFF. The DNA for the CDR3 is TGTGCCAGCAGTTCCCGGACAGGTTGGCCTTTCTTT.

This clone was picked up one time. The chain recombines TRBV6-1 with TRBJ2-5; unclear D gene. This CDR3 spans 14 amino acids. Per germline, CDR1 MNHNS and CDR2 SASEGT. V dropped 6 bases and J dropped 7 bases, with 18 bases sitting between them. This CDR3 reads CASSPDAMGRTQYF. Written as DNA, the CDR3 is TGTGCCAGCAGCCCGGACGCGATGGGTCGGACCCAGTACTTC.

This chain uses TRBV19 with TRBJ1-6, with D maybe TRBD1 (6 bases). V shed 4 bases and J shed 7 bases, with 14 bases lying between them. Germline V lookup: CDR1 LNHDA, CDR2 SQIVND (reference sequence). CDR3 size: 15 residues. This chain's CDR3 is CASSRQGSGNSPLHF. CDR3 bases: TGTGCCAGTAGTAGGCAGGGGTCCGGAAATTCACCCCTCCACTTT.

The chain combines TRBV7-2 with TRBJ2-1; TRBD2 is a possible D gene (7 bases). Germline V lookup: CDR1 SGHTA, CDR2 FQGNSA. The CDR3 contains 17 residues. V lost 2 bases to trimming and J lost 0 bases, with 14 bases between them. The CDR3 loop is CASSLNSAGASYNEQFF. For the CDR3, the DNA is TGTGCCAGCAGCTTAAATTCGGCGGGGGCCTCCTACAATGAGCAGTTCTTC. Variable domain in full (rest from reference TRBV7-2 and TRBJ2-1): GAGVSQSPSNKVTEKGKDVELRCDPISGHTALYWYRQSLGQGLEFLIYFQGNSAPDKSGLPSDRFSAERTGGSVSTLTIQRTQQEDSAVYLCASSLNSAGASYNEQFFGPGTRLTVL.

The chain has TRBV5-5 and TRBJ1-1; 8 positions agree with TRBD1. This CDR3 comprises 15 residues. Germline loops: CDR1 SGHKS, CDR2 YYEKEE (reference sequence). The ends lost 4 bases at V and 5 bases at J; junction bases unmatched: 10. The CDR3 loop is CASSIGQGGRTEAFF. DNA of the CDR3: TGTGCCAGCAGCATAGGACAGGGCGGACGGACTGAAGCTTTCTTT.

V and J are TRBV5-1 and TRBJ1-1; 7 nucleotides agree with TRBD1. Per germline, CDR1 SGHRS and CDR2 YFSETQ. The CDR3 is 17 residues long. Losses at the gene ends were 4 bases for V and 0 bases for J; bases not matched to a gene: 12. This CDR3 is CASSRAGGRFVNTEAFF. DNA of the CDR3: TGCGCCAGCAGCCGAGCAGGGGGTAGGTTTGTGAACACTGAAGCTTTCTTT.

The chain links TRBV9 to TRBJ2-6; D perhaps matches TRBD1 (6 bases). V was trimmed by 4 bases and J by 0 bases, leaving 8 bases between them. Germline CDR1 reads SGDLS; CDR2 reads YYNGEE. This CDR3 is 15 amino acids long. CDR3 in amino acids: CASSLGGSGANVLTF. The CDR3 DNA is TGTGCCAGCAGCCTAGGGGGCTCTGGGGCCAACGTCCTGACTTTC.

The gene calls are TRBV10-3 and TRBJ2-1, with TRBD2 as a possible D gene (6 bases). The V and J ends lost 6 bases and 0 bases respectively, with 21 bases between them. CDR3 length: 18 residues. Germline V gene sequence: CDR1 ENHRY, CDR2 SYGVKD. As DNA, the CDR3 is TGTGCCATCAGAGGTCAAGGCCAGGAGGGGAGCTCCTACAATGAGCAGTTCTTC. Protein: CAIRGQGQEGSSYNEQFF.

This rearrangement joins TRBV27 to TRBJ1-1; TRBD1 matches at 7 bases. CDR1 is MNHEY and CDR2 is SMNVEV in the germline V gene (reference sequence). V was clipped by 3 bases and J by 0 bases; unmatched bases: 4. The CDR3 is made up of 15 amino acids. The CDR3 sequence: CASSFGRGLNTEAFF. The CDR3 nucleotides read TGTGCCAGCAGTTTTGGAAGGGGGCTGAACACTGAAGCTTTCTTT.

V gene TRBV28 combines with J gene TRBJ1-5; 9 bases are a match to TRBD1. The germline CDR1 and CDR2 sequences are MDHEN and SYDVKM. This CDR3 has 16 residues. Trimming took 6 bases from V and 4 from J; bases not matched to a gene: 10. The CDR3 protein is CASSQDRGPWNQPQHF. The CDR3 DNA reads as TGTGCCAGCAGCCAGGACAGGGGACCGTGGAATCAGCCCCAGCATTTT. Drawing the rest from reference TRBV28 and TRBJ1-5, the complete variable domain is DVKVTQSSRYLVKRTGEKVFLECVQDMDHENMFWYRQDPGLGLRLIYFSYDVKMKEKGDIPEGYSVSREKKERFSLILESASTNQTSMYLCASSQDRGPWNQPQHFGDGTRLSIL.

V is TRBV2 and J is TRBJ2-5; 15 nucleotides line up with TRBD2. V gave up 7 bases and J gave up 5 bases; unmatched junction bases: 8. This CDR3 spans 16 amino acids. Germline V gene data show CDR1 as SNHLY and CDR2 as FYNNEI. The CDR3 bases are TGTGCCAGCACTCGGACTAGCGGGGGGGCCACCGAGACCCAGTACTTC. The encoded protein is CASTRTSGGATETQYF.

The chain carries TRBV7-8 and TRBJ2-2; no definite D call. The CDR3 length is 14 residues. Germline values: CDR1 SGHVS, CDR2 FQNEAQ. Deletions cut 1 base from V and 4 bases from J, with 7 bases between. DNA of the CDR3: TGTGCCAGCAGCTTAGGGCCCAGCACCGGGGAGCTGTTTTTT. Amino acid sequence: CASSLGPSTGELFF. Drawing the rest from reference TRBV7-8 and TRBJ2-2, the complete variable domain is GAGVSQSPRYKVAKRGQDVALRCDPISGHVSLFWYQQALGQGPEFLTYFQNEAQLDKSGLPSDRFFAERPEGSVSTLKIQRTQQEDSAVYLCASSLGPSTGELFFGEGSRLTVL.